This TCR beta chain emerged from a study of patients and donors after allogeneic stem cell transplantation. The CDR3 has 16 amino acids. V dropped 6 bases and J dropped 2; count of bases not matched to a gene: 6. Via MiXCR, TCRdb re-called the RT-PCR reads, giving one row per CDR3 protein. The table lists about 230,000 distinct CDR3 sequences, roughly 15% of them singletons, with 11% in the top ten. The sequencing input was blood, either unsorted or a sorted T cell fraction (not recorded which). The chain recombines TRBV23-1 with TRBJ2-3; 12 nucleotides align to TRBD2. Being an ORF, TRBV23-1 has a function that is uncertain. The TCR was taken from a human donor who was either an allogeneic HSCT recipient or a stem cell or donor lymphocyte infusion donor (not recorded which). It is not recorded whose cells these are; they may come from a transplant donor. CDR3 in DNA: TGCGCCAGCAGCCAACTAGCGGGGGGCCTCACAGATACGCAGTATTTT. Amino acid sequence: CASSQLAGGLTDTQYF.